This T cell receptor (beta chain) was observed in a study of Ad26.COV2.S vaccination and SARS-CoV-2 variants. Per germline, CDR1 LNHDA and CDR2 SQIVND (reference sequence). This CDR3 has 16 residues. The ends were cut back, 1 base at V and 11 bases at J, with 18 bases in the middle. Using immunoSEQ multiplex PCR, the repertoire was profiled, and TCRdb retains in-frame clones only, with some absent. The sample contains some 420,000 clones, approximately 87% of which appear only once. Regarding treatment: about 20 received Ad26.COV2.S at low or high dose, single or two shots; 5 received placebo; per-sample allocation not given. Sampling was done on day 63 after the first vaccine or placebo injection.

The gene calls are TRBV19 and TRBJ1-6; a possible D gene is TRBD1 (6 bases). The material sequenced was peripheral blood, taken in a trial of Ad26.COV2.S vaccine versus placebo. The TCR originated in a person aged 18-60 years who received the Ad26.COV2.S COVID-19 vaccine or a placebo. Here the CDR3 DNA reads TGTGCCAGTAGTATAGGAACCAGGGCAAGGGGGACACCCCTCCACTTT. Translated, it gives CASSIGTRARGTPLHF.